This is a list of T cell receptor beta chains from one sample in a study of high-grade serous ovarian cancer treatment subgroups. The method was immunoSEQ multiplex PCR; TCRdb's version includes in-frame clones alone and lacks a portion of them. The sample lists about 5,700 clones, around three quarters occurring once. Sequenced: tumor tissue. These receptors originate from a human donor with high-grade serous ovarian cancer. Both conserved end residues are part of each CDR3. Each record gives: V gene, J gene, clone size, D gene, CDR3 protein, CDR3 DNA. The D gene is left open where the match is weak. Clone size appears in some rows only: once, few, many, or a class for an expanded clone.

TRBV19	TRBJ2-5	.	TRBD1	CASSTGTGAPNQETQYF	TGTGCCAGTAGTACCGGGACAGGAGCACCCAACCAAGAGACCCAGTACTTC
TRBV30	TRBJ1-2	.	TRBD1	CAWKPRGGGAWEVGGYTF	TGTGCCTGGAAACCACGAGGAGGGGGCGCCTGGGAAGTAGGGGGCTACACCTTC
TRBV5-1	TRBJ2-5	.	.	CASSLELQETQYF	TGCGCCAGCAGCTTGGAGTTACAAGAGACCCAGTACTTC
TRBV6-4	TRBJ1-2	.	.	CASSDQVNGYTF	TGTGCCAGCAGTGACCAGGTTAATGGCTACACCTTC
TRBV4-3	TRBJ1-2	.	.	CASSQSPPHRFGYTF	TGCGCCAGCAGCCAATCCCCGCCGCACAGGTTTGGCTACACCTTC
TRBV7-2	TRBJ1-2	.	.	CASSLGNRDAYGYTF	TGTGCCAGCAGCTTAGGTAACAGGGATGCCTATGGCTACACCTTC
TRBV30	TRBJ1-2	.	.	CAWRRGGAAYGYTF	TGTGCCTGGAGGAGGGGGGGAGCGGCCTATGGCTACACCTTC
TRBV11-3	TRBJ2-7	once	.	CASTGRATYEQYF	TGTGCCAGCACCGGCAGGGCAACCTACGAGCAGTACTTC
TRBV20-1	TRBJ2-7	.	.	CSANTAYEQYF	TGCAGTGCTAATACCGCCTACGAGCAGTACTTC
TRBV10-3	TRBJ1-2	.	.	CAIRGAIPSGYTF	TGTGCCATCAGGGGGGCCATCCCGTCGGGCTACACCTTC
TRBV2	TRBJ1-3	.	.	CASSVASSSGNTIYF	TGTGCCAGCAGTGTAGCCAGTTCCTCTGGAAACACCATATATTTT